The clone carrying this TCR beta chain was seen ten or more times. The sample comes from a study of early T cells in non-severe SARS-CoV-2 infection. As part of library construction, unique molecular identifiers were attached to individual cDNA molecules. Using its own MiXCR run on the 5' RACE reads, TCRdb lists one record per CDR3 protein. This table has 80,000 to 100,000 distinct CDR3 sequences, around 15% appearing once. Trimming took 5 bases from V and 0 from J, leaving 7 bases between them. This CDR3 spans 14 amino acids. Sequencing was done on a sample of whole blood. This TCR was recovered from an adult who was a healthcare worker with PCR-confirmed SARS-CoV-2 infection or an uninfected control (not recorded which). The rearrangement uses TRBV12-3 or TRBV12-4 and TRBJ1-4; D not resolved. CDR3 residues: CASSGMATNEKLFF. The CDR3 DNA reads TGTGCCAGCAGTGGCATGGCAACTAATGAAAAACTGTTTTTT.